The rows below give T cell receptor beta chains drawn from one sample of a study of cytomegalovirus exposure and HLA in healthy donors. The assay was immunoSEQ multiplex PCR, and TCRdb's table has in-frame clones only and misses some. The sample gives over 150,000 clones, approximately 70% of which show up once; about 5.4% is in the top ten. Input material: PBMCs. Receptors originate from a woman aged 18-29 years in good health and CMV-seropositive. The CDR3 runs from the conserved cysteine through the conserved F or W. Fields, in order: V gene, CDR3 protein.

TRBV2 CAHGGQGGGELFF
TRBV7-9 CASSPRTATNEKLFF
TRBV7-3 CASSRSTEDTQYF
TRBV4-3 CASSQVRDSNQPQHF
TRBV10-3 CAISPITGSLTSAFF
TRBV7-6 CASSPTGAPGELFF
TRBV18 CASSRTSSSGNTIYF
TRBV11-2 CASSSVWRVGYEAFF
TRBV6-5 CASRPKTDLYYGYTF
TRBV4-1 CASSQGGQGTFF
TRBV13 CASSSTGTGGETQYF
TRBV11-3 CASGQVGTDTQYF
TRBV2 CASIDPAGVYEQYF
TRBV7-3 CASSLEGAGTEAFF
TRBV15 CATSLRDTYNEQFF
TRBV2 CASSEERGGENEQFF
TRBV9 CASSVVDGTSYEETQYF
TRBV5-4 CASSLAVGATYEQYF
TRBV30 CAWSLMGLAGLTGELFF
TRBV12-5 CASGLVLGLDSYEQYF
TRBV4-3 CASSQGHLNTEAFF
TRBV7-9 CASSFPGLAGGTGELFF
TRBV6-1 CASSEWGEETQYF
TRBV10-3 CAISGQENTEAFF
TRBV7-9 CASSPLGGNTEAFF
TRBV5-8 CASSLGSRGLQETQYF
TRBV13 CASSLRLAWYEQYF
TRBV6-5 CASRTGGEAFF